One TCR beta chain is described in this entry. Its target is not known. The library targeted TCRbeta and was prepared with unique molecular identifiers. Each CDR3 protein gets one entry after TCRdb re-called the PCR reads with MiXCR. The sample consists of 70,000 to 95,000 distinct CDR3 sequences, 15% of them appearing once. V lost 1 base to trimming and J lost 10 bases, with 16 bases between them. The germline CDR1 and CDR2 sequences are DFQATT and SNEGSKA (reference sequence). This CDR3 region has 13 residues. This specimen comes from a study of T-cell reconstitution after alpha-beta-depleted transplantation in children. Study results and caveats: T-cell counts and diversity at one year post-transplant came mainly from newly produced T cells. Reportedly, only several hundred clones from non-depleted graft cells drove alpha-beta T-cell counts at about two months. Recipient T cells and thymic progenitors that survived gave rise to the high TCRbeta diversity observed at day 60 in some patients.

The starting material was PBMCs, mostly from graft donor cells, obtained 180 days after TCRalphabeta/CD19-depleted stem cell transplant. The rearrangement joins TRBV20-1 to TRBJ1-1; D gene ambiguous. The receptor comes from a male patient between 2 and 10 years old who had a stem cell transplant for acute lymphoblastic leukemia, so the T cells may come from the graft donor. CDR3 bases: TGCAGTGCTAGAGTGAAGTGGGGAGACGGAGCTTTCTTT. Its protein product is CSARVKWGDGAFF.